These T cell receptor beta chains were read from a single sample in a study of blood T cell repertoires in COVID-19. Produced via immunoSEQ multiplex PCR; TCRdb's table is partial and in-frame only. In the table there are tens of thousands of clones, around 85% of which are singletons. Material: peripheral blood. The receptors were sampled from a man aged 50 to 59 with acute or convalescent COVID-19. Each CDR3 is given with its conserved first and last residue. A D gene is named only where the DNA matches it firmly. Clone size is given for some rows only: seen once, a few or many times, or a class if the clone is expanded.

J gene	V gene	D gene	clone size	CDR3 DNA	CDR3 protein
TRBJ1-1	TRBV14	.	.	TGTGCCAGCAGCCAAGTCCCGGGTTTGGAAGCTTTCTTT	CASSQVPGLEAFF
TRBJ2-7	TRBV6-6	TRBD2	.	TGTGCCAGCATCTCGGATAGCGGGAGGGGTAACGAGCAGTACTTC	CASISDSGRGNEQYF
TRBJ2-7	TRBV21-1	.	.	TGTGCCAGCAGCAAAGGCAGGGGCCCGTTCTACGAGCAGTACTTC	CASSKGRGPFYEQYF
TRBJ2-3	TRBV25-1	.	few	TGTGCCAGCAGCAGCGGTTTCACAGATACGCAGTATTTT	CASSSGFTDTQYF
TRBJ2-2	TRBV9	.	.	TGTGCCAGCAGCGTAGTTCAGGGACTCACCGGGGAGCTGTTTTTT	CASSVVQGLTGELFF
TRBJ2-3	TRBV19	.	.	TGTGCCAGTAGCTTCGCTGATTCAGGCACAGATACGCAGTATTTT	CASSFADSGTDTQYF
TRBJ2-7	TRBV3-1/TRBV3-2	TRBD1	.	TGTGCCAGCAGCCGAGCCAGGGGGCTATCCTACGAGCAGTACTTC	CASSRARGLSYEQYF
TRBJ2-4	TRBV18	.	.	TGTGCCAGCTCACCACCCCAGGGTTTTTTGGGAAACATTCAGTACTTC	CASSPPQGFLGNIQYF
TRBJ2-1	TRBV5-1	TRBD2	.	TGCGCCAGCAGCCAAAGCGGACAGACTAGCGGACTTTACAATGAGCAGTTCTTC	CASSQSGQTSGLYNEQFF
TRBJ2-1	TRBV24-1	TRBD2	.	TGTGCCACCAGTGATGAACGGACTAGTCACAATGAGCAGTTCTTC	CATSDERTSHNEQFF
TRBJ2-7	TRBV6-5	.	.	TGTGCCAGCAGTTACAGTTACAGCTACGAGCAGTACTTC	CASSYSYSYEQYF